The 32 T cell receptor beta chains presented below share a single source sample, sequenced in a study of cytomegalovirus exposure and HLA in healthy donors. The PCR contained 60 Vbeta and 13 Jbeta primers. Measured with immunoSEQ multiplex PCR; TCRdb has only the in-frame clones, and not every one. This repertoire shows 150,000 to 200,000 clones, 60% to 80% found once; its top ten account for 0.85% to 1%. The sequenced sample consisted of PBMCs. These receptors originate from a woman between 50 and 59 years old in good health and CMV-seropositive.

A few counts support this clone. The gene calls are TRBV7-9 and TRBJ2-5, with D maybe TRBD1 (6 bases). Per germline, CDR1 SEHNR and CDR2 FQNEAQ (reference sequence). Trimming took off 5 bases at V and 5 bases at J, with 12 bases between the two ends. This CDR3 is 13 amino acids long. CDR3 coding DNA: TGTGCCAGCAGCCCCCAGGGGCGGGAGACCCAGTACTTC. Residues: CASSPQGRETQYF.

The chain links TRBV20-1 to TRBJ2-7; tentative D call: TRBD1 (5 bases). Trimming left V 4 bases short and J 3 bases short, with 7 bases between. The length of the CDR3 is 11 residues. Per the germline V gene, CDR1 is DFQATT and CDR2 is SNEGSKA (reference sequence). The DNA of the CDR3 is TGCAGTGCTAATAGGGGCTACGAGCAGTACTTC. Its protein is CSANRGYEQYF.

V is TRBV23-1 and J is TRBJ1-5; the D is unclear. TRBV23-1 is an open reading frame whose function is uncertain. V shed 8 bases and J shed 0 bases, with 17 bases lying between them. CDR3 length: 16 residues. CDR3 in DNA: TGCGCCAGCCCCATAACCCCAGGTCCTAGCAATCAGCCCCAGCATTTT. Encoded protein: CASPITPGPSNQPQHF.

The CDR3 loop is CASSIARGRNSPLHF. CDR3 DNA: TGTGCCAGCAGTATAGCACGTGGCAGAAATTCACCCCTCCACTTT. This rearrangement joins TRBV5-6 to TRBJ1-6; D is undetermined. CDR3 length: 15 residues. Germline V gene sequence: CDR1 SGHDT, CDR2 YYEEEE. Trimming took off 5 bases at V and 7 bases at J, with 16 bases between the two ends.

The chain carries TRBV29-1 and TRBJ2-3; D unclear. Trimming took 2 bases from V and 2 from J, leaving 5 bases between them. The CDR3 has 12 residues. Per germline, CDR1 SQVTM and CDR2 ANQGSEA. CDR3 region: CSVESVTDTQYF. As DNA, the CDR3 is TGCAGCGTTGAATCAGTCACAGATACGCAGTATTTT.

The rearrangement links TRBV18 to TRBJ1-5; no firm D call. This CDR3 contains 16 residues. The V gene's germline CDR1 is KGHSH and CDR2 LQKENI. Trimming cost V 5 bases and J 2 bases, with 16 bases left between them. CDR3 DNA: TGTGCCAGCTCAGACTCCCCCCCGGGTCGCAATCAGCCCCAGCATTTT. Encoded protein: CASSDSPPGRNQPQHF.

This clone was detected only a few times. The J gene is TRBJ2-7, the V gene TRBV5-4, with 9 bases identical to TRBD2. The CDR3 extends over 15 amino acids. With 0 bases clipped from V and 3 bases from J, the junction kept 4 bases outside the gene matches. CDR1 and CDR2 (germline): SGHNT, YYREEE (reference sequence). CDR3 sequence: CASSLGNSGSYEQYF. Here the CDR3 DNA reads TGTGCCAGCAGCTTGGGTAATAGCGGGAGCTACGAGCAGTACTTC.

The chain has TRBV5-4 and TRBJ2-5; D is unresolved. Per germline, CDR1 SGHNT and CDR2 YYREEE (reference sequence). The CDR3 extends over 13 amino acids. The V gene lost 4 bases and the J gene lost 1 base, with 8 bases spanning the gap. In DNA form, the CDR3 reads TGTGCCAGCAGCCTACCCTCCCAAGAGACCCAGTACTTC. This gives the protein CASSLPSQETQYF.

This chain connects TRBV6-1 to TRBJ1-2; D possibly corresponds to TRBD1 (5 bases). Germline V gene data show CDR1 as MNHNS and CDR2 as SASEGT. The CDR3 totals 13 residues. V lost 2 bases to trimming and J lost 4 bases, with 8 bases between them. CDR3 sequence: CASSELGLYGYTF. As DNA, the CDR3 is TGTGCCAGCAGTGAATTGGGACTCTATGGCTACACCTTC.

The chain joins TRBV11-2 to TRBJ2-7; D is perhaps TRBD1 (5 bases). Per germline, CDR1 SGHAT and CDR2 FQNNGV. The germline V and J ends were trimmed by 5 bases and 6 bases, with 17 bases remaining between them. The CDR3 loop spans 14 amino acids. The CDR3 loop is CASSPGWAGPEQYF. DNA for the CDR3: TGTGCCAGCAGCCCAGGCTGGGCAGGGCCCGAGCAGTACTTC.

The chain recombines TRBV4-1 with TRBJ1-5, with a tentative D call TRBD1 (6 bases). V lost 0 bases, J lost 5 bases, and 14 bases lay in between. The germline V gene has CDR1 MGHRA and CDR2 YSYEKL. CDR3 length: 16 amino acids. The DNA of the CDR3 is TGCGCCAGCAGCCAAGAGGGGGGGGGCGCGGATCAGCCCCAGCATTTT. It codes for CASSQEGGGADQPQHF.

This chain links TRBV27 with TRBJ1-6, with a possible D match to TRBD1 (6 bases). The V gene lost 6 bases and the J gene lost 7 bases, with 16 bases spanning the gap. The CDR3 totals 15 residues. Germline CDR1 reads MNHEY; CDR2 reads SMNVEV (reference sequence). The CDR3 DNA reads as TGTGCCAGCAGCCCTTTAGGGACAAAAAATTCACCCCTCCACTTT. As protein: CASSPLGTKNSPLHF.

The chain links TRBV7-9 to TRBJ2-3; 12 nucleotides line up with TRBD1. This CDR3 is built from 16 residues. Germline CDR1 reads SEHNR; CDR2 reads FQNEAQ (reference sequence). The V gene end was trimmed by 5 bases and the J gene end by 3 bases; junction bases not matched to a gene: 6. Here the CDR3 DNA reads TGTGCCAGCAGCCCCCGGGGACAGGGGGCAACAGATACGCAGTATTTT. As protein: CASSPRGQGATDTQYF.

This clone was detected only a few times. The chain combines TRBV27 with TRBJ2-7; 10 nucleotides align to TRBD1. V lost 0 bases to trimming and J lost 4 bases; unmatched junction nucleotides: 9. The CDR3 runs 17 residues. The germline gives CDR1 MNHEY, CDR2 SMNVEV (reference sequence). CDR3 loop: CASSLSAPTGGIYEQYF. The CDR3 region has the DNA TGTGCCAGCAGTTTATCGGCCCCGACAGGGGGCATATACGAGCAGTACTTC.

This clone was observed a single time. The chain couples TRBV6-5 to TRBJ1-3, with TRBD1 matching 7 bases. V lost 0 bases and J lost 8; bases outside the gene matches: 4. The germline gives CDR1 MNHEY, CDR2 SVGAGI. This CDR3 region has 14 residues. The CDR3 spells CASSYSRDSDTIYF. Written as DNA, the CDR3 is TGTGCCAGCAGTTACTCGAGGGACAGTGACACCATATATTTT.

The chain combines TRBV14 with TRBJ1-3, with TRBD1 matching over 9 bases. V gave up 6 bases and J gave up 0 bases; unmatched junction bases: 6. The CDR3 loop spans 16 amino acids. CDR1 and CDR2 from the germline V gene are SGHDN and FVKESK. The CDR3 protein is CASRETGGISGNTIYF. CDR3 coding DNA: TGTGCCAGCAGAGAGACAGGGGGAATCTCTGGAAACACCATATATTTT.

This clone appeared once. The chain has TRBV4-3 and TRBJ1-1, with 9 positions matching TRBD1. Trimming removed 1 base from V and 10 bases from J; junction bases left unmatched: 10. The CDR3 has 15 amino acids. CDR1 is LGHNA and CDR2 is YSLEER in the germline V gene. DNA for the CDR3: TGCGCCAGCAGCCAAGGAAACAGGGGGCGAGGGGGAGCTTTCTTT. Translated: CASSQGNRGRGGAFF.

The chain links TRBV18 to TRBJ2-1, with 9 bases matching TRBD1. V was clipped by 3 bases and J by 5 bases; unmatched bases: 5. Looked up from germline, CDR1 is KGHSH and CDR2 is LQKENI. The CDR3 is 15 residues long. The CDR3 bases are TGTGCCAGCTCACCCAGGACAGGGGAGCACAATGAGCAGTTCTTC. Its protein product is CASSPRTGEHNEQFF.

The chain joins TRBV5-4 to TRBJ2-2; TRBD2 is a possible D gene (6 bases). The CDR3 has 15 amino acids. Germline lookup yields CDR1 SGHNT and CDR2 YYREEE (reference sequence). Trimming took off 0 bases at V and 7 bases at J, with 13 bases between the two ends. This CDR3 reads CASSLAGGVLGELFF. DNA for the CDR3: TGTGCCAGCAGCTTGGCTGGAGGGGTACTCGGGGAGCTGTTTTTT.

This clone was counted only a few times. V is TRBV11-2 and J is TRBJ1-2; TRBD1 aligns across 7 bases. Germline-derived CDR1 and CDR2 are SGHAT and FQNNGV. This CDR3 is 14 amino acids long. After removal of 4 bases from V and 8 bases from J, the junction contained 10 bases not matched to a gene. CDR3 in amino acids: CASSSVRGRRGYTF. CDR3 sequence (DNA): TGTGCCAGCAGCTCTGTGAGGGGGCGGAGGGGCTACACCTTC.

The V call is TRBV9, the J call TRBJ1-2; 9 nucleotides line up with TRBD1. V shed 0 bases and J 7 bases; nucleotides not matched to a gene: 7. Germline-derived CDR1 and CDR2 are SGDLS and YYNGEE. CDR3 length: 15 amino acids. This CDR3 reads CASSVDRGLSGGYTF. CDR3 sequence (DNA): TGTGCCAGCAGCGTAGACAGGGGGCTGTCTGGTGGCTACACCTTC.

Remarks on this clone: The CDR3 carries no conserved terminal phenylalanine or tryptophan, so it likely arises from a read error. This chain links TRBV25-1 with TRBJ2-7; 8 bases fit TRBD1. Germline loops: CDR1 MGHDK, CDR2 SYGVNS. This CDR3 contains 15 residues. Trimming at V came to 6 bases and at J to 7 bases, leaving 14 bases not matched to a gene. CDR3 loop: CASRQGDAPWKEQYC. CDR3 DNA sequence: TGTGCCAGCAGACAGGGGGACGCCCCTTGGAAAGAGCAGTACTGC.

Remarks on this clone: This same CDR3 is encoded by further DNA sequences in the sample. This sequence joins TRBV7-9 and TRBJ2-7; D may be TRBD2 (5 bases). The V end lost 0 bases, the J end lost 0 bases, and 6 bases lay between the germline ends. CDR1 and CDR2 (germline): SEHNR, FQNEAQ (reference sequence). CDR3 length equals 14 residues. CDR3: CASSLAGISYEQYF. The DNA for the CDR3 is TGTGCCAGCAGCTTAGCCGGGATCTCCTACGAGCAGTACTTC. The whole variable domain, filled in from reference TRBV7-9 and TRBJ2-7, reads DTGVSQNPRHKITKRGQNVTFRCDPISEHNRLYWYRQTLGQGPEFLTYFQNEAQLEKSRLLSDRFSAERPKGSFSTLEIQRTEQGDSAMYLCASSLAGISYEQYFGPGTRLTVT.

The chain combines TRBV4-1 with TRBJ2-7, with TRBD2 as a possible D gene (6 bases). Looked up from germline, CDR1 is MGHRA and CDR2 is YSYEKL. The CDR3 is made up of 14 amino acids. V was cut by 0 bases and J by 6 bases, with 12 bases left in between. The CDR3 region is CASSQEGGTSEQYF. In nucleotides, the CDR3 is TGCGCCAGCAGCCAAGAGGGGGGTACTAGCGAGCAGTACTTC.

CDR3 nucleotide sequence: TGTGCCACCAGCAGAGATATCAGGGGGACACAAAGGGGCCTGGGCAATCAGCCCCAGCATTTT. Its translation is CATSRDIRGTQRGLGNQPQHF. The V call is TRBV15, the J call TRBJ1-5; 7 nucleotides align to TRBD1. Germline CDR1 LNHNV, CDR2 YYDKDF (reference sequence). The CDR3 is 21 amino acids. V shed 0 bases, J shed 2 bases, and the junction held 19 bases outside the gene matches.

V is TRBV7-2 and J is TRBJ2-7; 7 nucleotides align to TRBD2. CDR1 and CDR2 from the germline V gene are SGHTA and FQGNSA. The CDR3 length is 16 residues. Trimming took 0 bases from V and 0 from J; bases not matched to a gene: 5. The CDR3 sequence is CASSLARGGSSYEQYF. CDR3 nucleotides: TGTGCCAGCAGCTTAGCGAGGGGCGGGAGCTCCTACGAGCAGTACTTC.

The J gene is TRBJ2-5, the V gene TRBV28; the match to TRBD2 covers 12 bases. The CDR3 is 13 amino acids. From germline, CDR1 is MDHEN and CDR2 SYDVKM. Trimming cost V 6 bases and J 4 bases; bases outside gene matches: 0. CDR3 residues: CASRLAGGETQYF. The CDR3 coding sequence is TGTGCCAGCAGACTAGCGGGGGGAGAGACCCAGTACTTC.

In this sample, this clone turned up once. The chain links TRBV7-2 to TRBJ2-1; D uncertain. The CDR3 extends over 12 amino acids. Germline V gene lookup returns CDR1 SGHTA and CDR2 FQGNSA. Trimming removed 4 bases at V and 5 bases at J, with 6 bases between. For the CDR3, the DNA is TGTGCCAGCAGCTACCGAGACAATGAGCAGTTCTTC. This encodes CASSYRDNEQFF.

The chain joins TRBV7-8 to TRBJ2-7; D is perhaps TRBD1 (5 bases). The germline CDR1 and CDR2 sequences are SGHVS and FQNEAQ. V gave up 4 bases and J gave up 5 bases, with 15 bases separating them. CDR3 length: 14 amino acids. CDR3 residues: CASSSTGSRDEQYF. The CDR3 DNA reads as TGTGCCAGCAGCTCCACAGGTTCCAGGGACGAGCAGTACTTC.

This chain connects TRBV2 to TRBJ2-3; TRBD2 agrees at 9 bases. Per germline, CDR1 SNHLY and CDR2 FYNNEI. This CDR3 has 15 amino acids. The ends lost 5 bases at V and 14 bases at J; junction bases unmatched: 17. The DNA of the CDR3 is TGTGCCAGCAGTCAAAACGGAGGGTTAGCGGGAGTATGGTATTTT. Translating gives CASSQNGGLAGVWYF.

This chain links TRBV28 with TRBJ2-1; D unresolved. The CDR3 runs to 14 residues. Looked up from germline, CDR1 is MDHEN and CDR2 is SYDVKM. Trimming took off 3 bases at V and 7 bases at J, with 13 bases between the two ends. DNA for the CDR3: TGTGCCAGCAGTTTCCATCTACTTCCGAATGAGCAGTTCTTC. This encodes CASSFHLLPNEQFF.

The chain is built from TRBV18 and TRBJ2-7; tentative D call: TRBD2 (5 bases). The germline V gene encodes CDR1 KGHSH and CDR2 LQKENI. The CDR3 is 13 residues long. Trimming left V 3 bases short and J 5 bases short, with 11 bases between. CDR3 amino acids: CASSPRGWNEQYF. The DNA of the CDR3 is TGTGCCAGCTCACCTAGAGGGTGGAACGAGCAGTACTTC.